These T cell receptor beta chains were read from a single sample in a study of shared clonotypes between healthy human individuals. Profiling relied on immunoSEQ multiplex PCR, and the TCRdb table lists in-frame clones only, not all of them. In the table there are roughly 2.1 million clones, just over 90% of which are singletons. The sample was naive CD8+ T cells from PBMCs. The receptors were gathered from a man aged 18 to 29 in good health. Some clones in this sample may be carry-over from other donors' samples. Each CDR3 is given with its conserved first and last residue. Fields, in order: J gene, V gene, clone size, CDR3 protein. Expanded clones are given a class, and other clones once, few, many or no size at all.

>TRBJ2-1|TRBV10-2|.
CASSVALLGNEQFF
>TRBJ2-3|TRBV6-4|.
CASSRTAWGTDTQYF
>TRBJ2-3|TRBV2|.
CASSASGGRFTQYF
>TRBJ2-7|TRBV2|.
CASSSGLTLLYF
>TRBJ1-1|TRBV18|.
CASSPPGFPPEAFF
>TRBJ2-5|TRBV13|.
CASSPPGGAQETQYF
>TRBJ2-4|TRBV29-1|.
CSAGPTNTDNKNIQYF
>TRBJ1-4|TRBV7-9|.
CASSPGGRVEKLFF
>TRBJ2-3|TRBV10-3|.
CAVADKRGAYTDTQYF
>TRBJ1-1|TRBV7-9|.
CASSLGDNTEAFF
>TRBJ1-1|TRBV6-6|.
CASSPPGTDSNTEAFF
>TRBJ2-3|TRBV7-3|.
CASSLTGGADTQYF
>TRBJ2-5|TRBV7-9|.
CASSIAPTGDQETQYF
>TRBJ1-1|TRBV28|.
CASILHRGREAFF
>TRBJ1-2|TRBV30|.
CAWGPGQGADGYTF
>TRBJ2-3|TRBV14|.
CASSRAIGRVADTQYF
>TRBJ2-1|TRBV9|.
CASSAHGGGLVGEQFF
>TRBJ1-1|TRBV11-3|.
CASSLGGGWTEAFF
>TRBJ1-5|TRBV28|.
CASTWTASSQPQHF
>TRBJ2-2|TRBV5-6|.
CASSLATGGAWTGELFF
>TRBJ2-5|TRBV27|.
CASSLPGFQETQYF
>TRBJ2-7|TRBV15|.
CATSRRGGWTYEQYF
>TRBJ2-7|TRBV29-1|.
CSAQGGGRNAYEQYF
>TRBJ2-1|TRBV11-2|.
CASSLERTGGNEQFF
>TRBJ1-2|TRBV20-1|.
CSAVGNGYTF
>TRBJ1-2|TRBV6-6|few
CASSYLSGNNYGYTF
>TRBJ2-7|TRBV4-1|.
CASSLRTGSYEQYF
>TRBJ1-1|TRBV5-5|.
CASSSNRGGDTEAFF
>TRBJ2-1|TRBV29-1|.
CSVDYLAAYNEQFF
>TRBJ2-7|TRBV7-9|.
CASSPGVWEQYF
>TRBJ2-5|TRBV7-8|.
CASSSLVGSTPRETQYF
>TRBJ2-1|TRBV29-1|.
CSVEPGGPSSYNEQFF
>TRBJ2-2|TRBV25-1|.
CASSEFREGELFF
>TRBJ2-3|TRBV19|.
CASSRLGGSTDTQYF
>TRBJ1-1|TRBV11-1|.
CASSSRGGTEAFF
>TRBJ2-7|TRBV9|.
CASSAHRDRDSYEQYF
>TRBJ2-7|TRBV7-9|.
CASSQTDGAYEQYF
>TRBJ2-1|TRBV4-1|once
CASSPRTLSYNEQFF
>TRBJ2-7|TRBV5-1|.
CASSPGARSYEQYF
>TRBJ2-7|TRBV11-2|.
CASSARLAGAYEQYF
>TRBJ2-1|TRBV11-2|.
CASSLEPSRYYNEQFF
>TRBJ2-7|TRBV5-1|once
CASRDNAYEQYF
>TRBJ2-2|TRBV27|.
CASSLVGPSWGELFF
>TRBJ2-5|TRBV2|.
CASSKRVTWGEQETQYF
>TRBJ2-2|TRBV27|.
CASSFSGGEVTGELFF
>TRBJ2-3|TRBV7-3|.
CASSLRADYTDTQYF
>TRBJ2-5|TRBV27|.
CASSLNSGGLQETQYF